Listed here are 8 T cell receptor delta chains from one sample, sequenced in a study of gamma-delta T cells after stem cell transplantation. TCRdb redid clone calling on the RT-PCR reads using CATT. The repertoire has thousands of delta-chain clones, more than 14% of them found once; the top ten carry 6%. Sequencing input: gamma-delta T cells. These receptors originate from a human donor. It is not recorded whose cells these are; they may come from a transplant donor.

This clone ranks as medium-sized (0.01 to 0.1%). The chain carries TRDV2 and TRDJ1; 9 nucleotides match TRDD3. The CDR3 loop spans 18 amino acids. The V and J ends lost 3 bases and 5 bases, in that order; junction bases with no gene match: 18. The germline V gene has CDR1 GEAIGNYY and CDR2 EKD. This CDR3 reads CACDYLRAGDTRADKLIF. In DNA form, the CDR3 reads TGTGCCTGTGACTACCTACGAGCTGGGGATACGAGGGCGGATAAACTCATCTTT.

The rearrangement uses TRDV1 and TRDJ1; D is possibly TRDD3 (5 bases). CDR1 TSWWSYY and CDR2 QGS come from the germline V gene. The CDR3 is made up of 14 amino acids. Trimming removed 3 bases at V and 2 bases at J, with 10 bases between. CDR3: CALGDPGGTDKLIF. As DNA, the CDR3 is TGTGCTCTTGGGGACCCAGGGGGTACCGATAAACTCATCTTT.

In its sample, this clone was seen a few times. This likely came from a read error, as a far larger clone is one base away. Other DNA sequences in this sample translate to the same CDR3. The chain joins TRDV2 to TRDJ2, with a weak D call TRDD3 (6 bases). Germline assignment: CDR1 GEAIGNYY and CDR2 EKD. With 2 bases removed from V and 0 bases from J, the gap between germline ends came to 12 bases. The CDR3 is 16 residues long. CDR3 region: CACDILGDTLTAQLFF. Here the CDR3 DNA reads TGTGCCTGTGACATACTGGGAGATACTTTGACAGCACAACTCTTCTTT.

This clone was counted a few times. V and J are TRDV1 and TRDJ1, with 7 bases fitting TRDD3. The germline gives CDR1 TSWWSYY, CDR2 QGS. The V segment lost 5 bases and the J segment 0 bases; nucleotides outside the gene matches: 24. This CDR3 has 21 amino acids. CDR3 sequence reads: CALGQLFRGDIRGDYTDKLIF. CDR3 sequence (DNA): TGTGCTCTTGGGCAATTGTTCCGAGGGGATATACGCGGGGACTACACCGATAAACTCATCTTT.

This clone was picked up a small number of times. Since a much larger clone is just one base distant, this may be a read error. The chain links TRDV1 to TRDJ1; no clear D. The CDR3 has 12 residues. CDR1 is TSWWSYY and CDR2 is QGS in the germline V gene. The CDR3 bases are TGTGCTCTTGGGGAACTATTCTCTAGACTCACCTTT. This codes for CALGELFSRLTF.

This clone qualifies as medium-sized. The chain carries TRDV2 and TRDJ1, with a possible D match to TRDD2 (6 bases). Germline V gives CDR1 GEAIGNYY, CDR2 EKD. The ends were cut back, 1 base at V and 0 bases at J, with 23 bases in the middle. CDR3 length equals 19 residues. The CDR3 coding sequence is TGTGCCTGTGACACTCTCCCTTCCCCACTTAAAACAAACACCGATAAACTCATCTTT. Residues: CACDTLPSPLKTNTDKLIF.

This clone is medium-sized in the sample. Distinct nucleotide sequences in the sample also encode this CDR3. The chain uses TRDV1 and TRDJ1, with 10 positions matching TRDD3. Trimming removed 0 bases from V and 0 bases from J; junction bases left unmatched: 19. Germline V gene data show CDR1 as TSWWSYY and CDR2 as QGS. This CDR3 spans 22 amino acids. CDR3: CALGELDSNTGGCRWDTDKLIF. CDR3 DNA: TGTGCTCTTGGGGAACTTGATTCCAATACTGGGGGATGCCGATGGGACACCGATAAACTCATCTTT.

On this clone: One base away lies a much larger clone, so this may be a sequencing read error. The chain uses TRDV1 and TRDJ1, with D possibly being TRDD3 (5 bases). CDR3 length equals 20 residues. The V end was cut by 0 bases, the J end by 4 bases, with 27 bases between. CDR1 is TSWWSYY and CDR2 is QGS in the germline V gene. CDR3 DNA sequence: TGTGCTCTTGGGGAACTCTATCCCTTAATCGGGGAAAGGAGTGACGATAAACTCATCTTT. Amino acid sequence: CALGELYPLIGERSDDKLIF.